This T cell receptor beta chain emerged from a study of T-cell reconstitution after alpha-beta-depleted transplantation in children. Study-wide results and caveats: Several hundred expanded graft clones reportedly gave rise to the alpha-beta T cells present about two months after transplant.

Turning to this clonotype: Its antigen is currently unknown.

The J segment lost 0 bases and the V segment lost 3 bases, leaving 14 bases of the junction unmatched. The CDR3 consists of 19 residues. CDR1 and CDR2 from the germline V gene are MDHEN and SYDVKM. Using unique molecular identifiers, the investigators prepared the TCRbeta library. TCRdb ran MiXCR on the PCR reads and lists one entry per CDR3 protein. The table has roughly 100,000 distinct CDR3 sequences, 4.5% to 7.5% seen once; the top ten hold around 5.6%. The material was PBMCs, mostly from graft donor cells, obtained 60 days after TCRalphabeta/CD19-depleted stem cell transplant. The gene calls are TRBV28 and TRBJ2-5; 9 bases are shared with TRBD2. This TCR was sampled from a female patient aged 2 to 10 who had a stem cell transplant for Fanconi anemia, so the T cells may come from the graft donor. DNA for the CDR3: TGTGCCAGCAGTTTGACCGGACTAGCGCTAGAACAGTACCAAGAGACCCAGTACTTC. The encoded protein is CASSLTGLALEQYQETQYF.